The next 26 T cell receptor beta chains were all read from a single sample in a study of shared clonotypes between healthy human individuals. The data were produced by immunoSEQ multiplex PCR, yet TCRdb's version contains in-frame clones alone and is incomplete. The table has about 680,000 clones, around 73% seen once. The sequencing sample was made of memory CD4+ T cells sorted from blood. Documented subset: CD45RA-negative fraction. These receptors came from a woman aged 25-40 years in good health.

The chain uses TRBV5-1 and TRBJ1-2, with a tentative D call TRBD1 (6 bases). V gave up 3 bases and J gave up 3 bases, with 15 bases separating them. The CDR3 loop spans 15 amino acids. Germline assignment: CDR1 SGHRS and CDR2 YFSETQ. Here the CDR3 reads CASSSQEGGHYGYTF. The DNA of the CDR3 is TGCGCCAGCAGCTCACAAGAGGGGGGCCACTATGGCTACACCTTC.

This chain joins TRBV5-1 and TRBJ2-1; 9 positions match TRBD1. This CDR3 is built from 14 residues. The germline V gene has CDR1 SGHRS and CDR2 YFSETQ. The junction had 6 bases not matched to a gene; V was cut back by 7 bases and J by 4 bases. CDR3 residues: CASRGQGNYNEQFF. CDR3 sequence (DNA): TGCGCCAGCCGTGGACAGGGGAATTACAATGAGCAGTTCTTC.

This chain joins TRBV28 and TRBJ2-7, with 11 nucleotides matching TRBD2. The CDR3 has 16 amino acids. V was pared by 6 bases and J by 3 bases, with 10 bases of the junction left unmatched. Germline assignment: CDR1 MDHEN and CDR2 SYDVKM. The CDR3: CASSWTGLAGRYEQYF. Here the CDR3 DNA reads TGTGCCAGCAGCTGGACTGGACTAGCGGGCCGCTACGAGCAGTACTTC.

There are a few counts of this clone. The chain recombines TRBV19 with TRBJ1-2; D not resolved. The CDR3 covers 16 residues. The germline V and J ends were trimmed by 1 base and 4 bases, with 16 bases remaining between them. Germline V gene data show CDR1 as LNHDA and CDR2 as SQIVND (reference sequence). CDR3 nucleotide sequence: TGTGCCAGTAGTATAGGCCTGCAAACAACGGGCTATGGCTACACCTTC. This sequence encodes CASSIGLQTTGYGYTF.

This clone has only one observation. V gene TRBV28 combines with J gene TRBJ1-1, with D uncertain. Germline lookup yields CDR1 MDHEN and CDR2 SYDVKM. The CDR3 spans 16 residues. Trimming took 5 bases from V and 0 from J, leaving 16 bases between them. The CDR3 DNA is TGTGCCAGCAGTACCCGCAGAGAATTCATGAACACTGAAGCTTTCTTT. Amino acid sequence: CASSTRREFMNTEAFF. The variable domain in full, with the rest retrieved from reference TRBV28 and TRBJ1-1, is DVKVTQSSRYLVKRTGEKVFLECVQDMDHENMFWYRQDPGLGLRLIYFSYDVKMKEKGDIPEGYSVSREKKERFSLILESASTNQTSMYLCASSTRREFMNTEAFFGQGTRLTVV.

The V and J genes are TRBV5-1 and TRBJ2-7, with 7 bases identical to TRBD2. The CDR3 runs to 15 residues. The V and J ends lost 2 bases and 6 bases, in that order; junction bases with no gene match: 11. The V gene's germline CDR1 is SGHRS and CDR2 YFSETQ. The CDR3 nucleotides read TGCGCCAGCAGCTTAATAGCGGGTGCCTCCGGCGAGCAGTACTTC. Translated, it gives CASSLIAGASGEQYF.

About this clone: This CDR3 is also generated by other DNA sequences in the sample. This chain's CDR3 is CASSLGGLAGSYEQYF. The CDR3 DNA sequence: TGCGCCAGCAGCTTGGGCGGATTAGCGGGATCCTACGAGCAGTACTTC. The genes are TRBV5-1 and TRBJ2-7; 8 bases fit TRBD2. The CDR3 has 16 residues. V lost 0 bases to trimming and J lost 1 base; unmatched junction nucleotides: 6. Germline lookup yields CDR1 SGHRS and CDR2 YFSETQ.

V gene TRBV6-5 combines with J gene TRBJ2-7, with D perhaps TRBD1 (7 bases). The CDR3 is 14 amino acids. The germline V gene has CDR1 MNHEY and CDR2 SVGAGI. With 6 bases removed from V and 0 bases from J, the gap between germline ends came to 12 bases. CDR3 amino acids: CASSLRGDSYEQYF. CDR3 sequence (DNA): TGTGCCAGCAGCCTCAGGGGGGACTCCTACGAGCAGTACTTC.

The chain recombines TRBV6-1 with TRBJ1-2; D gene ambiguous. The V gene lost 3 bases and the J gene lost 2 bases, with 16 bases spanning the gap. Germline CDR1 is MNHNS and CDR2 is SASEGT. This CDR3 has 16 amino acids. CDR3 coding DNA: TGTGCCAGCAGTGATCAGGTCCCAGTCAGGAACTATGGCTACACCTTC. Translating gives CASSDQVPVRNYGYTF.

The chain recombines TRBV10-3 with TRBJ1-4; possibly TRBD1 for D (6 bases). Germline lookup yields CDR1 ENHRY and CDR2 SYGVKD. V was cut by 0 bases and J by 8 bases, with 13 bases left in between. CDR3 length: 15 residues. CDR3 in amino acids: CAISESTGTGEKLFF. The CDR3 DNA reads TGTGCCATCAGTGAGTCGACAGGTACCGGAGAAAAACTGTTTTTT.

V is TRBV19 and J is TRBJ2-5; 14 positions agree with TRBD2. The trim removed 5 bases at V and 4 bases at J, leaving 6 bases unmatched. The germline gives CDR1 LNHDA, CDR2 SQIVND (reference sequence). The CDR3 has 16 amino acids. The CDR3 region has the DNA TGTGCCAGTAGTCCCCTGGGACTAGCGGGAGTAGAGACCCAGTACTTC. Amino acid sequence: CASSPLGLAGVETQYF.

The chain employs TRBV7-2 and TRBJ1-3; D gene ambiguous. Trimming cost V 2 bases and J 0 bases, with 2 bases left between them. Germline V gene data show CDR1 as SGHTA and CDR2 as FQGNSA. The length of the CDR3 is 13 residues. CDR3 protein: CASSLYSGNTIYF. As DNA, the CDR3 is TGTGCCAGCAGCTTATACTCTGGAAACACCATATATTTT.

The gene calls are TRBV7-3 and TRBJ1-5; D is unresolved. The germline V gene encodes CDR1 SGHTA and CDR2 FQGTGA. V was pared by 1 base and J by 5 bases, with 6 bases between. There are 13 residues in the CDR3. CDR3 nucleotide sequence: TGTGCCAGCAGCTTAAGCCGAGATCAGCCCCAGCATTTT. Its translation: CASSLSRDQPQHF.

The sample holds a few counts of this clone. This chain uses TRBV19 with TRBJ1-5; D is ambiguous. There are 15 residues in the CDR3. Germline-derived CDR1 and CDR2 are LNHDA and SQIVND (reference sequence). Trimming took 5 bases from V and 0 from J, leaving 11 bases between them. Here the CDR3 reads CASSPLDHSNQPQHF. The CDR3 DNA follows: TGTGCCAGTAGTCCGCTGGACCATAGCAATCAGCCCCAGCATTTT.

The V call is TRBV6-6, the J call TRBJ1-2; D not resolved. CDR1 MNHNY and CDR2 SVGAGI come from the germline V gene (reference sequence). This CDR3 is built from 13 residues. Trimming cost V 2 bases and J 7 bases, with 11 bases left between them. The CDR3 nucleotides are TGTGCCAGCAGTTACGGACGGTATATTGGCTACACCTTC. Translated, it gives CASSYGRYIGYTF.

The chain combines TRBV5-1 with TRBJ2-4, with 10 bases identical to TRBD2. The CDR3 contains 17 residues. V dropped 0 bases and J dropped 1; count of bases not matched to a gene: 4. Germline CDR1 SGHRS, CDR2 YFSETQ. CDR3 sequence (DNA): TGCGCCAGCAGCTTGGGAGGTAGCGGGAGGGCCAAAAACATTCAGTACTTC. It specifies CASSLGGSGRAKNIQYF. Variable domain in full (rest from reference TRBV5-1 and TRBJ2-4): KAGVTQTPRYLIKTRGQQVTLSCSPISGHRSVSWYQQTPGQGLQFLFEYFSETQRNKGNFPGRFSGRQFSNSRSEMNVSTLELGDSALYLCASSLGGSGRAKNIQYFGAGTRLSVL.

This rearrangement joins TRBV25-1 to TRBJ2-3; perhaps TRBD1 as D (7 bases). Germline V CDR1 and CDR2: MGHDK, SYGVNS. There are 15 residues in the CDR3. Trimming left V 2 bases short and J 8 bases short, with 17 bases between. The CDR3 loop is CASSEQGGAMGTQYF. As DNA, the CDR3 is TGTGCCAGCAGTGAACAGGGGGGCGCGATGGGTACGCAGTATTTT.

The chain employs TRBV21-1 and TRBJ2-1; no check of the table's D call, TRBD2, against the DNA was made. TRBV21-1 is a pseudogene locus. This CDR3 region has 16 residues. CDR3 DNA: TGTGCCAGCAACTGGGAACTAGCGGGCCGTTACAATGAGCAGTTCTTC. This translates into CASNWELAGRYNEQFF.

The chain employs TRBV19 and TRBJ1-3; tentatively, D is TRBD1 (5 bases). CDR3 size: 15 residues. V lost 6 bases, J lost 0 bases, and 12 bases lay in between. Germline V gene data show CDR1 as LNHDA and CDR2 as SQIVND (reference sequence). CDR3 coding DNA: TGTGCCAGTAGGCGACAGCATTCCTCTGGAAACACCATATATTTT. Its protein is CASRRQHSSGNTIYF. Drawing the rest from reference TRBV19 and TRBJ1-3, the complete variable domain is DGGITQSPKYLFRKEGQNVTLSCEQNLNHDAMYWYRQDPGQGLRLIYYSQIVNDFQKGDIAEGYSVSREKKESFPLTVTSAQKNPTAFYLCASRRQHSSGNTIYFGEGSWLTVV.

The chain links TRBV10-3 to TRBJ2-3, with 7 nucleotides matching TRBD2. This CDR3 contains 14 residues. Trimming took 5 bases from V and 1 from J; bases not matched to a gene: 3. Germline values: CDR1 ENHRY, CDR2 SYGVKD. CDR3 sequence: CAISRLARTDTQYF. CDR3 DNA sequence: TGTGCCATCAGTCGACTAGCCCGCACAGATACGCAGTATTTT.

This clone was seen ten or more times. Other DNA sequences from this sample encode an identical CDR3 as well. The chain recombines TRBV28 with TRBJ2-7; D perhaps matches TRBD1 (6 bases). The CDR3 spans 14 residues. Germline V gene sequence: CDR1 MDHEN, CDR2 SYDVKM. Trimming shortened V by 3 bases and J by 2 bases, and 11 bases separated the two germline ends. CDR3 nucleotides: TGTGCCAGCAGTTTTCTACAGGGCCCCTACGAGCAGTACTTC. Its translation is CASSFLQGPYEQYF.

This clone showed up many times. V is TRBV11-2 and J is TRBJ2-7; 7 nucleotides align to TRBD1. V shed 6 bases and J 7 bases; nucleotides not matched to a gene: 6. The CDR3 covers 12 residues. Germline V lookup: CDR1 SGHAT, CDR2 FQNNGV. This CDR3 is CASREGGSEQYF. The CDR3 DNA reads TGTGCCAGCAGAGAAGGGGGCTCAGAGCAGTACTTC.

Details on this clone: Other DNA variants within this sample encode the same CDR3. The gene calls are TRBV28 and TRBJ2-3; TRBD2 matches at 7 bases. Germline V gene sequence: CDR1 MDHEN, CDR2 SYDVKM. The V segment lost 4 bases and the J segment 3 bases; nucleotides outside the gene matches: 7. The CDR3 contains 15 residues. In nucleotides, the CDR3 is TGTGCCAGCAGTTCCGGCGGGAGTAGAACAGATACGCAGTATTTT. Protein: CASSSGGSRTDTQYF.

A remark on this clone: Other DNA sequences of this sample code for an identical CDR3. The CDR3 nucleotides read TGTGCCAGCAGTTACACGGGCAGCTCTGGAAACACCATATATTTT. Translating it yields CASSYTGSSGNTIYF. This sequence joins TRBV6-5 and TRBJ1-3; D not resolved. The germline V and J ends were trimmed by 2 bases and 0 bases, with 8 bases remaining between them. This CDR3 region has 15 residues. Per the germline V gene, CDR1 is MNHEY and CDR2 is SVGAGI.

V and J are TRBV4-2 and TRBJ2-2, with 7 positions matching TRBD2. V trimming: 2 bases; J trimming: 0 bases; junction bases outside the gene matches: 18. CDR3 size: 21 residues. The germline gives CDR1 LGHNA, CDR2 YNFKEQ. CDR3: CASSQFEASGSAAANTGELFF. The DNA for the CDR3 is TGTGCCAGCAGCCAATTTGAGGCTAGCGGAAGTGCAGCCGCGAACACCGGGGAGCTGTTTTTT.

The CDR3 coding sequence is TGTGCCAGCATAGGACTGTACGAGCAGTACTTC. Protein: CASIGLYEQYF. V and J are TRBV19 and TRBJ2-7, with TRBD2 as a possible D gene (5 bases). Per germline, CDR1 LNHDA and CDR2 SQIVND (reference sequence). The CDR3 contains 11 residues. With 9 bases removed from V and 4 bases from J, the gap between germline ends came to 10 bases.